A selection of T cell receptor beta chains follows, all from one sample in a study of T cells in localized non-small cell lung cancer. This table comes from immunoSEQ multiplex PCR, and its TCRdb copy is limited to in-frame clones, with some not included. The table includes about 57,000 clones, about nine tenths detected once. The source was peripheral blood, collected before any cancer treatment. The source of these receptors is a man aged 40-75 years with stage I lung adenocarcinoma. Both conserved end residues are part of each CDR3. The order of the fields is D gene, J gene, V gene, clone size, CDR3 DNA, CDR3 protein. D genes are given only for firm matches. Clone size is stated in some rows and not others, as once, few, many or a class when expanded.

D: NA
J: TRBJ1-5
V: TRBV6-6
size: NA
DNA: TGTGCCAGCAGGGGAAGGACAGTCAATCAGCCCCAGCATTTT
CDR3: CASRGRTVNQPQHF

D: NA
J: TRBJ1-1
V: TRBV6-5
size: NA
DNA: TGTGCCAGCACCTTAGGTGTGGGGAGGGTGAGTGAAGCTTTCTTT
CDR3: CASTLGVGRVSEAFF

D: TRBD1
J: TRBJ1-5
V: TRBV19
size: NA
DNA: TGTGCCAGTAGTTCCGGGACAGGGGGAAATCAGCCCCAGCATTTT
CDR3: CASSSGTGGNQPQHF

D: NA
J: TRBJ2-1
V: TRBV27
size: NA
DNA: TGTGCCAGCAGTTTAACGGGTTCACGCAATGAGCAGTTCTTC
CDR3: CASSLTGSRNEQFF

D: TRBD1
J: TRBJ2-7
V: TRBV30
size: NA
DNA: TGTGCCTGGAAGGGACAGACTTGGGAGCAGTACTTC
CDR3: CAWKGQTWEQYF

D: NA
J: TRBJ1-5
V: TRBV19
size: NA
DNA: TGTGCCAGTAGTAGTAGGAGTCAGCCCCAGCATTTT
CDR3: CASSSRSQPQHF

D: NA
J: TRBJ2-4
V: TRBV23-1
size: NA
DNA: TGCGCCAGCAGTCAATCGTCCATCACCCTGTGGGACATTCAGTACTTC
CDR3: CASSQSSITLWDIQYF

D: TRBD1
J: TRBJ2-4
V: TRBV6-5
size: NA
DNA: TGTGCCAGCAGGGTGACAGGGAGTGGGAACATTCAGTACTTC
CDR3: CASRVTGSGNIQYF

D: NA
J: TRBJ2-7
V: TRBV11-2
size: NA
DNA: TGTGCCAGCAGCTCAGGGGCAGGCTACGAGCAGTACTTC
CDR3: CASSSGAGYEQYF

D: TRBD1
J: TRBJ2-7
V: TRBV10-3
size: NA
DNA: TGTGCCTTCTCCCGGCAGGGGGCGAACTACGAGCAGTACTTC
CDR3: CAFSRQGANYEQYF

D: NA
J: TRBJ2-1
V: TRBV19
size: NA
DNA: TGTGCCAGTAGTATAGCTATGAGGGGTCATAACAATGAGCAGTTCTTC
CDR3: CASSIAMRGHNNEQFF

D: NA
J: TRBJ2-5
V: TRBV30
size: NA
DNA: TGTGCCTGGAGTAGACAGTCAGAGACCCAGTACTTC
CDR3: CAWSRQSETQYF

D: NA
J: TRBJ2-1
V: TRBV2
size: NA
DNA: TGTGCCAGCAGTTCAGGGGCCGTGAATGAGTTCTTC
CDR3: CASSSGAVNEFF

D: NA
J: TRBJ2-5
V: TRBV2
size: NA
DNA: TGTGCCAGCAGCCTGGGGGGTGGCCAAGAGACCCAGTACTTC
CDR3: CASSLGGGQETQYF

D: NA
J: TRBJ2-7
V: TRBV5-1
size: NA
DNA: TGCGCCAGCAGCTCCCTCAGGGAGACCTACGAGCAGTACTTC
CDR3: CASSSLRETYEQYF

D: NA
J: TRBJ1-3
V: TRBV5-8
size: few
DNA: TGTGCCAGCAGCCCACCAAGGGGCAACTCTGGAAACACCATATATTTT
CDR3: CASSPPRGNSGNTIYF

D: TRBD1
J: TRBJ2-5
V: TRBV13
size: NA
DNA: TGTGCCAGCAGCTTCCGGGACAGTCAAGAGACCCAGTACTTC
CDR3: CASSFRDSQETQYF

D: NA
J: TRBJ1-5
V: TRBV19
size: once
DNA: TGTGCCAGTAGTATAATCCCCAGCGGGACGGCAGGAGAGCCCCAGCATTTT
CDR3: CASSIIPSGTAGEPQHF

D: NA
J: TRBJ2-3
V: TRBV9
size: NA
DNA: TGTGCCAGCAGCGTCCCCGGGCGAGATACGCAGTATTTT
CDR3: CASSVPGRDTQYF

D: NA
J: TRBJ2-7
V: TRBV27
size: once
DNA: TGTGCCAGCAGTCCGTTGACGCCTAGCTACGAGCAGTACTTC
CDR3: CASSPLTPSYEQYF

D: NA
J: TRBJ2-5
V: TRBV6-6
size: NA
DNA: TGTGCCAGCAGTTCCAGGCAAGAGACCCAGTACTTC
CDR3: CASSSRQETQYF

D: NA
J: TRBJ1-5
V: TRBV10-2
size: NA
DNA: TGCGCCAGCAGTGAGTCCAGTAGTGGACAGCCCCAGCATTTT
CDR3: CASSESSSGQPQHF